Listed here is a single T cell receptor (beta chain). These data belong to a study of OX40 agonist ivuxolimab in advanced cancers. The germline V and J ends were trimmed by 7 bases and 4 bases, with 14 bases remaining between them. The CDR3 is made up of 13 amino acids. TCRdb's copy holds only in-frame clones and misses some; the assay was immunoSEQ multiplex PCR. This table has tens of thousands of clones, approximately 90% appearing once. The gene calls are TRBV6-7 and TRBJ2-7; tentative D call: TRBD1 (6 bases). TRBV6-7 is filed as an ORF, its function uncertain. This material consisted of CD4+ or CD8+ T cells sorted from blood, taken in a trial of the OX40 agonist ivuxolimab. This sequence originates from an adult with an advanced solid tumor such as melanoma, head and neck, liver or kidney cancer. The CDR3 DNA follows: TGTGCCAGCACCGTGGGACAACCTTACGAGCAGTACTTC. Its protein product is CASTVGQPYEQYF.